These 3 T cell receptor beta chains share one sample of origin, sequenced in a study of cytomegalovirus exposure and HLA in healthy donors (dated by TCRdb to the late 2010s). Library preparation employed the immunoSEQ multiplex PCR assay. For the multiplex PCR, a mixture combining 60 forward primers for TCR Vbeta segments and 13 reverse primers for TCR Jbeta segments was used. TCRdb stores this immuneACCESS table with in-frame sequences only. Part of the clones is absent; in the studies checked, under half of the shortfall reflects unresolved V genes, and no reason is known for the rest. The sample has 150,000 to 200,000 clones on record, 60% to 85% of them singletons. The top ten constitute 7% to 9% of the sample. Specimen: PBMCs. These receptor sequences come from a male donor in good health and CMV-seropositive.

The gene calls are TRBV4-2 and TRBJ1-1; 10 bases are shared with TRBD1. Trimming took 2 bases from V and 5 from J; bases not matched to a gene: 8. Germline V lookup: CDR1 LGHNA, CDR2 YNFKEQ. The CDR3 has 16 residues. CDR3 coding DNA: TGTGCCAGCAGCCAACGGACAGGGGGGTTAGGAACTGAAGCTTTCTTT. Amino acid sequence: CASSQRTGGLGTEAFF.

This chain links TRBV2 with TRBJ1-4; TRBD1 matches at 8 bases. Losses at the gene ends were 2 bases for V and 5 bases for J; bases not matched to a gene: 1. Germline V CDR1 and CDR2: SNHLY, FYNNEI. This CDR3 has 14 residues. CDR3 sequence (DNA): TGTGCCAGCAGTGAACAGGGGGCCAATGAAAAACTGTTTTTT. Its protein is CASSEQGANEKLFF.

The V gene is TRBV15, the J gene TRBJ1-2, with TRBD1 identical over 7 bases. Germline lookup yields CDR1 LNHNV and CDR2 YYDKDF (reference sequence). The CDR3 contains 16 residues. The ends lost 5 bases at V and 5 bases at J; junction bases unmatched: 14. This chain's CDR3 is CATSVGRGRGGYGYTF. DNA of the CDR3: TGTGCCACCAGCGTGGGAAGGGGGCGTGGGGGATATGGCTACACCTTC.